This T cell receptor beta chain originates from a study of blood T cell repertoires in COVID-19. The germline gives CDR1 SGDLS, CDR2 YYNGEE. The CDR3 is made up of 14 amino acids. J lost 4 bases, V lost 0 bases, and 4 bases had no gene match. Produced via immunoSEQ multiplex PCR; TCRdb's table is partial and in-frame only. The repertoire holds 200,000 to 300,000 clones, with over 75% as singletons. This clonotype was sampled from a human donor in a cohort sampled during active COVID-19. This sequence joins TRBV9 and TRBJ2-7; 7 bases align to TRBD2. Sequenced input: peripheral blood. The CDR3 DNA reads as TGTGCCAGCAGCGTAGCTGGTAGCGGGTACGAGCAGTACTTC. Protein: CASSVAGSGYEQYF.